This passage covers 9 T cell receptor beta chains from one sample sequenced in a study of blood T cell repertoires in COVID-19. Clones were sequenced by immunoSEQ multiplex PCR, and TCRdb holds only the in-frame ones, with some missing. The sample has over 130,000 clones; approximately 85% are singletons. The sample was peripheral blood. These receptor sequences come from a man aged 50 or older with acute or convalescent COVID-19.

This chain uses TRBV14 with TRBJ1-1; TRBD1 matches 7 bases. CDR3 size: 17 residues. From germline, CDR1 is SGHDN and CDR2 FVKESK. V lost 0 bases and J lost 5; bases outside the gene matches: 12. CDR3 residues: CASSQDRVGGLRTEAFF. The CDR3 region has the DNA TGTGCCAGCAGCCAAGATCGGGTAGGGGGCTTACGGACTGAAGCTTTCTTT.

The CDR3 nucleotides read TGTGCCAGCAGCCCGGACAGAGCCATTCAGTACTTC. As protein: CASSPDRAIQYF. The genes are TRBV6-2 or TRBV6-3 and TRBJ2-4, with D perhaps TRBD1 (6 bases). Trimming took off 6 bases at V and 9 bases at J, with 12 bases between the two ends. The CDR3 runs 12 residues. The germline V gene encodes CDR1 MNHEY and CDR2 SVGEGT.

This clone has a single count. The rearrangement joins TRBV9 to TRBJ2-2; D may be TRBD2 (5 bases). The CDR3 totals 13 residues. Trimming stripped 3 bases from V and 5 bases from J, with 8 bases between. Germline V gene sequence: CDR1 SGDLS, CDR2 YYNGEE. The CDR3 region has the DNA TGTGCCAGCAGCGACGGAGGTACCGGGGAGCTGTTTTTT. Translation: CASSDGGTGELFF.

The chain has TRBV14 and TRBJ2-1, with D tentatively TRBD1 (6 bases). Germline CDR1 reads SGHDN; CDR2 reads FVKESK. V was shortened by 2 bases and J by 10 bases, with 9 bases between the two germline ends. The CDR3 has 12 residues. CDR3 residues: CASSQPGHEQFF. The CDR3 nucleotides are TGTGCCAGCAGCCAACCGGGACACGAGCAGTTCTTC.

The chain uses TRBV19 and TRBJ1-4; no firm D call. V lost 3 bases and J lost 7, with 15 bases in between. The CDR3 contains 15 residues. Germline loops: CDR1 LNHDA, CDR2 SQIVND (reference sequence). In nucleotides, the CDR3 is TGTGCCAGTAGTATGGTAGTGCTGATCGGTGAAAAACTGTTTTTT. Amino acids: CASSMVVLIGEKLFF.

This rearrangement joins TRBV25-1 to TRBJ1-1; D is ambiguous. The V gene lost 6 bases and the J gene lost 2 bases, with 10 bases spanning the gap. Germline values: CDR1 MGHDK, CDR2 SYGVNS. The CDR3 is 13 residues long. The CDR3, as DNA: TGTGCCAGCAGAACAGAGCTCAACACTGAAGCTTTCTTT. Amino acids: CASRTELNTEAFF.

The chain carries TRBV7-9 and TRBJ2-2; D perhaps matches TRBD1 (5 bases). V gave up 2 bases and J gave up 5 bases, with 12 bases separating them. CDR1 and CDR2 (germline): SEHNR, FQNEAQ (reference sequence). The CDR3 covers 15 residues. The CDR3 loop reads CASSLSGLLTGELFF. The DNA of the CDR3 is TGTGCCAGCAGCTTATCAGGGCTGTTAACCGGGGAGCTGTTTTTT. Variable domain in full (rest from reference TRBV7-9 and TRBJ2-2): DTGVSQNPRHKITKRGQNVTFRCDPISEHNRLYWYRQTLGQGPEFLTYFQNEAQLEKSRLLSDRFSAERPKGSFSTLEIQRTEQGDSAMYLCASSLSGLLTGELFFGEGSRLTVL.

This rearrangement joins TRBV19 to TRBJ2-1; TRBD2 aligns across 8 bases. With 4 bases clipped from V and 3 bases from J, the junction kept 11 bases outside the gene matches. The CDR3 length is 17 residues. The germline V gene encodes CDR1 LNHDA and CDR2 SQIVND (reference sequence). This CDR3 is CASSSPPGRAFYNEQFF. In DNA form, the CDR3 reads TGTGCCAGTAGTAGCCCCCCCGGGAGGGCGTTCTACAATGAGCAGTTCTTC.

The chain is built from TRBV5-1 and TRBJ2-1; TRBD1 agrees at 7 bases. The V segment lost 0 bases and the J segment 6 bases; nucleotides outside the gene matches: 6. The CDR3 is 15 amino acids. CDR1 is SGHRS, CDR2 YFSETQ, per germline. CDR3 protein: CASSLAGAGGNEQFF. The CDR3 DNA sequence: TGCGCCAGCAGCTTGGCCGGGGCAGGGGGCAATGAGCAGTTCTTC.